A selection of T cell receptor beta chains follows, all from one sample in a study of T cell repertoires in cytomegalovirus infection. These receptors lack a known antigen. TCRdb analysed the reads with MiXCR anew, one entry per CDR3 protein. Among about 110,000 distinct CDR3 sequences listed, approximately 45% were seen once. The source material was CD8+ T cells from cultured PBMCs, sampled from culture after CMV antigen stimulation. The source of these receptors is a human donor in good health (CMV status not recorded). Some clones in this sample may be carry-over from other donors' samples. The CDR3 runs from the conserved cysteine through the conserved F or W. Fields, in order: J gene, clone size, D gene, V gene, CDR3 DNA, CDR3 protein. A D gene is named only where the DNA matches it firmly. Not all rows give a size; the values are once, few, many and, for expanded clones, a class.

J: TRBJ1-1; size: NA; D: NA; V: TRBV20-1; DNA: TGCAGTGCTACCACTACGGGTATGAACACTGAAGCTTTCTTT; CDR3: CSATTTGMNTEAFF
J: TRBJ2-2; size: NA; D: NA; V: TRBV28; DNA: TGTGCCAGCAGTGATCCCTTTGTAAACACCGGGGAGCTGTTTTTT; CDR3: CASSDPFVNTGELFF
J: TRBJ2-1; size: NA; D: TRBD2; V: TRBV29-1; DNA: TGCAGCGTTGAAGGGTCTAGCGGGGGGACCCTCTACAATGAGCAGTTCTTC; CDR3: CSVEGSSGGTLYNEQFF
J: TRBJ2-2; size: NA; D: TRBD1; V: TRBV7-9; DNA: TGTGCCAGCACCGGCGCGGACAGGCGTACCGGGGAGCTGTTTTTT; CDR3: CASTGADRRTGELFF
J: TRBJ2-7; size: once; D: NA; V: TRBV2; DNA: TGTGCCAGCAGGACTGGGCAATCCCACGAGCAGTACTTC; CDR3: CASRTGQSHEQYF
J: TRBJ2-5; size: few; D: NA; V: TRBV2; DNA: TGTGCCAGCAGCGGGCCTCAGGGCATGGAGACCCAGTACTTC; CDR3: CASSGPQGMETQYF
J: TRBJ2-3; size: many; D: TRBD2; V: TRBV18; DNA: TGTGCCAGCTCACCCCTTCGAGCGGGGGCGAGCACAGATACGCAGTATTTT; CDR3: CASSPLRAGASTDTQYF
J: TRBJ2-7; size: few; D: NA; V: TRBV6-2/TRBV6-3; DNA: TGTGCCAGCAGTTACCTGGAGGGACGGGACGGGGACTACGAGCAGTACTTC; CDR3: CASSYLEGRDGDYEQYF
J: TRBJ2-7; size: NA; D: NA; V: TRBV2; DNA: TGTGCCAGCAGTGACGGACCGTACGAGCAGTACTTC; CDR3: CASSDGPYEQYF
J: TRBJ2-5; size: few; D: TRBD2; V: TRBV5-5; DNA: TGTGCCAGCAGCTTCCTCGGGACTATGGAGACCCAGTACTTC; CDR3: CASSFLGTMETQYF
J: TRBJ1-1; size: NA; D: NA; V: TRBV30; DNA: TGTGCCTGGGTGGGGGACACTGAAGCTTTCTTT; CDR3: CAWVGDTEAFF
J: TRBJ2-6; size: NA; D: NA; V: TRBV2; DNA: TGTGCCGGAGGCCCGGGGGCTGGGGCCAACGTCCTGACTTTC; CDR3: CAGGPGAGANVLTF
J: TRBJ2-7; size: few; D: NA; V: TRBV6-1; DNA: TGTGCCAGCAGTGAGTTGCAGGGCCCCTACGAGCAGTACTTC; CDR3: CASSELQGPYEQYF
J: TRBJ2-3; size: NA; D: NA; V: TRBV5-5; DNA: TGTGCCAGCAGCTTGGGGAGAATCTCAGATACGCAGTATTTT; CDR3: CASSLGRISDTQYF
J: TRBJ2-5; size: few; D: NA; V: TRBV11-2; DNA: TGTGCCAGCAGCTTAGGGAGTGGGGGCGGGGAGACCCAGTACTTC; CDR3: CASSLGSGGGETQYF
J: TRBJ2-1; size: NA; D: TRBD2; V: TRBV19; DNA: TGTGCCAGTAGCACCGGGACTATCTACAATGAGCAGTTCTTC; CDR3: CASSTGTIYNEQFF
J: TRBJ2-1; size: NA; D: NA; V: TRBV20-1; DNA: TGCAGTGCCAACCCCCCTAGCTCCTACAATGAGCAGTTCTTC; CDR3: CSANPPSSYNEQFF
J: TRBJ2-5; size: NA; D: NA; V: TRBV7-9; DNA: TGTGCCAGCAGCTTATCGGAGACCGAGGAGACCCAGTACTTC; CDR3: CASSLSETEETQYF
J: TRBJ2-2; size: NA; D: NA; V: TRBV6-2/TRBV6-3; DNA: TGTGCCAGCAGTTTCACAGGCCGCGGCACCGGGGAGCTGTTTTTT; CDR3: CASSFTGRGTGELFF
J: TRBJ1-2; size: NA; D: NA; V: TRBV27; DNA: TGTGCCAGCAGTTTGGGGGGTTATAACTATGGCTACACCTTC; CDR3: CASSLGGYNYGYTF
J: TRBJ2-1; size: NA; D: NA; V: TRBV18; DNA: TGTGCCAGCTCAATGACAGGAAGCTCCTACAATGAGCAGTTCTTC; CDR3: CASSMTGSSYNEQFF
J: TRBJ2-3; size: NA; D: TRBD1; V: TRBV12-3/TRBV12-4; DNA: TGTGCCAGCAGTTTGTGGGAAACAGGGGAACTCACAGATACGCAGTATTTT; CDR3: CASSLWETGELTDTQYF
J: TRBJ2-2; size: NA; D: NA; V: TRBV27; DNA: TGTGCCAGCAGTTTATCAGGCTATAACACCGGGGAGCTGTTTTTT; CDR3: CASSLSGYNTGELFF
J: TRBJ2-1; size: once; D: NA; V: TRBV29-1; DNA: TGCAGCGTTGAACTGGGGCCGTCGAATGAGCAGTTCTTC; CDR3: CSVELGPSNEQFF
J: TRBJ1-1; size: NA; D: NA; V: TRBV12-3/TRBV12-4; DNA: TGTGCCAGCAGTTTAGTGTGGGGACCGAACACTGAAGCTTTCTTT; CDR3: CASSLVWGPNTEAFF
J: TRBJ2-1; size: once; D: NA; V: TRBV29-1; DNA: TGCAGCGTAGCAGGGGCGGGACTCCGCCCCAATGAGCAGTTCTTC; CDR3: CSVAGAGLRPNEQFF
J: TRBJ2-1; size: few; D: TRBD1; V: TRBV24-1; DNA: TGTGCCACCAGTGATGCCGGGACAGAGGCCTACAATGAGCAGTTCTTC; CDR3: CATSDAGTEAYNEQFF
J: TRBJ1-5; size: NA; D: TRBD1; V: TRBV6-2/TRBV6-3; DNA: TGTGCCAGCAGTTCTACAGGGGAGGGCAATCAGCCCCAGCATTTT; CDR3: CASSSTGEGNQPQHF
J: TRBJ2-3; size: few; D: NA; V: TRBV7-6; DNA: TGTGCCAGCAGGGAAGGAGGGAGGTTCGCAGATACGCAGTATTTT; CDR3: CASREGGRFADTQYF
J: TRBJ1-2; size: NA; D: NA; V: TRBV14; DNA: TGTGCCAGCAGCCAAGATATGGGTGATTATAACTATGGCTACACCTTC; CDR3: CASSQDMGDYNYGYTF
J: TRBJ2-1; size: many; D: NA; V: TRBV25-1; DNA: TGTGCCAGCAGTGAATGGGGGAGCTCCTACAATGAGCAGTTCTTC; CDR3: CASSEWGSSYNEQFF
J: TRBJ2-7; size: once; D: TRBD1; V: TRBV11-2; DNA: TGTGCCAGCAGCTTGTGGGGGACAGCCTACGAGCAGTACTTC; CDR3: CASSLWGTAYEQYF
J: TRBJ1-1; size: many; D: TRBD1; V: TRBV28; DNA: TGTGCCAGCAGTTTTCGGGACAGGGGAACTGAAGCTTTCTTT; CDR3: CASSFRDRGTEAFF
J: TRBJ1-2; size: few; D: TRBD1; V: TRBV9; DNA: TGTGCCAGCAGCCCCAGGACAGGGAGCTATGGCTACACCTTC; CDR3: CASSPRTGSYGYTF
J: TRBJ2-3; size: NA; D: TRBD2; V: TRBV12-3/TRBV12-4; DNA: TGTGCCAGCAGTTTACTAGCGGCAGATACGCAGTATTTT; CDR3: CASSLLAADTQYF
J: TRBJ2-1; size: few; D: NA; V: TRBV12-5; DNA: TGTGCTAGTGGTTCTAAACAAGGCCTCTCCTACAATGAGCAGTTCTTC; CDR3: CASGSKQGLSYNEQFF
J: TRBJ2-3; size: few; D: TRBD1; V: TRBV2; DNA: TGTGCCAGCAGTGAAGGAGGGACAGGGGTGGATACGCAGTATTTT; CDR3: CASSEGGTGVDTQYF
J: TRBJ2-2; size: NA; D: TRBD2; V: TRBV12-3/TRBV12-4; DNA: TGTGCCAGCAGAGGGGTGGGGCTAGCGGGGGTCACGAACACCGGGGAGCTGTTTTTT; CDR3: CASRGVGLAGVTNTGELFF
J: TRBJ2-7; size: once; D: NA; V: TRBV9; DNA: TGTGCCAGCAGCGTTACCTTACTGACTATCTCCTACGAGCAGTACTTC; CDR3: CASSVTLLTISYEQYF
J: TRBJ2-5; size: NA; D: TRBD1; V: TRBV2; DNA: TGTGCCAGCGCATCAAGGGACAGGGTTCAAGAGACCCAGTACTTC; CDR3: CASASRDRVQETQYF